The sequence of this T cell receptor (beta chain) was determined in a study of vaccination and CD4 T cells after COVID-19. The time point denotes: late sampling 161 to 241 days after vaccination in three convalescent patients. Described treatment: roughly 11-day PBMC culture with coronavirus spike peptide pools or control peptides (ViraFEST assay). Sequence data for DNA of cultured CD4+ T cells were generated by the Oncomine TCR Beta short-read assay. Each CDR3 protein gets one entry after TCRdb re-called the PCR reads with MiXCR. The sample includes tens of thousands of distinct CDR3 sequences, roughly two fifths of them seen just once. With respect to this clonotype: What it binds is unknown.

The receptor was derived from a human donor who had recovered from COVID-19. Sample: CD4+ T cells from blood, cultured in vitro, taken about 7 months after SARS-CoV-2 vaccination.

The CDR3 nucleotides are TGTGCCAGCAGTTACGCTGCTGAAGCTTTCTTT. Amino acid sequence: CASSYAAEAFF. The chain employs TRBV6-5 and TRBJ1-1; no clear D. Germline values: CDR1 MNHEY, CDR2 SVGAGI. V was pared by 2 bases and J by 6 bases, with 4 bases between. CDR3 length: 11 amino acids.